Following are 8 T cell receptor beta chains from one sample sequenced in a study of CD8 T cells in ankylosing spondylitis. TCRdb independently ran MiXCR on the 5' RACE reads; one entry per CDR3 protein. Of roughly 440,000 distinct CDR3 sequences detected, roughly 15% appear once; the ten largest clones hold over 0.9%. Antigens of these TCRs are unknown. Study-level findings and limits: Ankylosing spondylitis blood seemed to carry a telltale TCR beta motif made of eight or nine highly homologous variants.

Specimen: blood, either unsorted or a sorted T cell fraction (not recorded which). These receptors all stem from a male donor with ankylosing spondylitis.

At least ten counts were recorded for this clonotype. The CDR3 protein is CSARERTSGYNEQFF. In nucleotides, the CDR3 is TGCAGTGCTAGAGAGCGGACTAGCGGGTACAATGAGCAGTTCTTC. V gene TRBV20-1 combines with J gene TRBJ2-1; 11 nucleotides line up with TRBD2. J was trimmed by 4 bases and V by 0 bases; bases with no gene match: 2. The length of the CDR3 is 15 residues. The germline gives CDR1 DFQATT, CDR2 SNEGSKA (reference sequence).

The DNA for the CDR3 is TGTGCCAGCAGCAAAGGCGGGAGTAGCCGCCCCGAGCAGTACTTC. The encoded protein is CASSKGGSSRPEQYF. The chain uses TRBV21-1 and TRBJ2-7; the table's D call TRBD2 went unverified against the DNA. TRBV21-1 is flagged as a pseudogene. The CDR3 loop spans 15 amino acids.

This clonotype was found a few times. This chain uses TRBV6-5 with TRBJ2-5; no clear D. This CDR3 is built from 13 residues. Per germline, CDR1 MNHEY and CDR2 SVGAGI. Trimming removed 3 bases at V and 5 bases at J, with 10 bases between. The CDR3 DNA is TGTGCCAGCAGTTATTCCTGGGTGGAGACCCAGTACTTC. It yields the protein CASSYSWVETQYF.

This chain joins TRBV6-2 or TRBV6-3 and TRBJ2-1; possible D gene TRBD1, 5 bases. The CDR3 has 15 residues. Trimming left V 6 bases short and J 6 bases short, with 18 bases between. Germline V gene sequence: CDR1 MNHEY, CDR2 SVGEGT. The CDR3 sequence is CASRKDTIPRNEQFF. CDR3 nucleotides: TGTGCCAGCAGGAAGGACACGATCCCCCGCAATGAGCAGTTCTTC.

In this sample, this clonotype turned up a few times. CDR3: CATSREGQGGNQPQHF. CDR3 DNA: TGTGCCACCAGCAGAGAAGGACAGGGTGGCAATCAGCCCCAGCATTTT. This chain connects TRBV15 to TRBJ1-5; 8 nucleotides match TRBD1. Germline values: CDR1 LNHNV, CDR2 YYDKDF (reference sequence). V lost 0 bases and J lost 2; bases outside the gene matches: 3. The CDR3 consists of 16 residues.

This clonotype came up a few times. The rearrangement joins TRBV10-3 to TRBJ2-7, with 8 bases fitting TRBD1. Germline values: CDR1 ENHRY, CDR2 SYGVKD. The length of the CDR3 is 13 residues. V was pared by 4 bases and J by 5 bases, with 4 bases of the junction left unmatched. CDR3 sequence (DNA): TGTGCCATCAGTGGCGGACAGGGCAACGAGCAGTACTTC. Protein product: CAISGGQGNEQYF.

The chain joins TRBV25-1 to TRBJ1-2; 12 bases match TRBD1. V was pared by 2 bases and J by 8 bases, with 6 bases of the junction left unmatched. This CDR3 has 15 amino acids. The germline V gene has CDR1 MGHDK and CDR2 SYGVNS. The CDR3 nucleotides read TGTGCCAGCAGTGAAACGGGACAGGGGGCAGGGGGCTACACCTTC. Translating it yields CASSETGQGAGGYTF.

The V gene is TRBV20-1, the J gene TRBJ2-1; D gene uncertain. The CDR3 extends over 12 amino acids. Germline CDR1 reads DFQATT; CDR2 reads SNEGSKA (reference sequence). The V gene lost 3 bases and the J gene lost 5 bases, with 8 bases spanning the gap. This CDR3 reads CSASPPNNEQFF. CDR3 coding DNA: TGCAGTGCTAGCCCACCGAACAATGAGCAGTTCTTC.